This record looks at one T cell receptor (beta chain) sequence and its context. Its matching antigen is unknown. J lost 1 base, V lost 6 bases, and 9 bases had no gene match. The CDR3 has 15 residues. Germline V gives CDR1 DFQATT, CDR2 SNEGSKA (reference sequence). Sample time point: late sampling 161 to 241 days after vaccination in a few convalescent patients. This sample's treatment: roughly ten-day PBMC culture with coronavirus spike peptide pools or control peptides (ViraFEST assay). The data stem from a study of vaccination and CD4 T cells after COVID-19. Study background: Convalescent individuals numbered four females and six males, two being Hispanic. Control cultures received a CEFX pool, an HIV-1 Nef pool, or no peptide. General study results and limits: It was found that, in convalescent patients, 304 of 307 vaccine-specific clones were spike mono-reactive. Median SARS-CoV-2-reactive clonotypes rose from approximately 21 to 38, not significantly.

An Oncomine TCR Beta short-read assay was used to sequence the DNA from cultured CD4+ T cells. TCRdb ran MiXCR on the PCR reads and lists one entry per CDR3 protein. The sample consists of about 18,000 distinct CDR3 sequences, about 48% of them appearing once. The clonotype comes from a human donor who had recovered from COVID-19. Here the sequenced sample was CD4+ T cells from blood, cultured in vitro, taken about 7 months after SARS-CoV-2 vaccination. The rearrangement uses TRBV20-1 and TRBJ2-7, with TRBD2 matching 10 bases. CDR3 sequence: CSAATLAGGSYEQYF. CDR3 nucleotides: TGCAGTGCAGCAACCTTAGCGGGGGGATCCTACGAGCAGTACTTC.